A single sample gave rise to the 13 T cell receptor beta chains below, sequenced in a study of CD8 T cells in Susac syndrome. Reverse transcription of about 0.5 to 1 ug RNA used random hexamers. TCRdb re-called the immunoSEQ multiplex PCR reads with MiXCR, one entry per CDR3 protein. The sample consists of around 100,000 distinct CDR3 sequences, 95% of them appearing once. The sequenced material came from CD8+ T cells from PBMCs. The receptor set was obtained from a human donor with Susac syndrome.

The chain couples TRBV5-1 to TRBJ2-6; D is ambiguous. Germline V CDR1 and CDR2: SGHRS, YFSETQ. Trimming stripped 0 bases from V and 2 bases from J, with 12 bases between. This CDR3 has 17 residues. CDR3 loop: CASSLGRYPAGANVLTF. The CDR3 DNA follows: TGCGCCAGCAGCTTGGGCAGATACCCCGCTGGGGCCAACGTCCTGACTTTC.

This clonotype has more than one count but fewer than ten. The V call is TRBV7-3, the J call TRBJ2-7, with TRBD2 matching 11 bases. The V segment lost 5 bases and the J segment 3 bases; nucleotides outside the gene matches: 3. The CDR3 has 14 residues. Germline V lookup: CDR1 SGHTA, CDR2 FQGTGA. CDR3 DNA sequence: TGTGCCAGCAGCCCCGGGACTAGCGGCTACGAGCAGTACTTC. Its translation is CASSPGTSGYEQYF. Drawing the rest from reference TRBV7-3 and TRBJ2-7, the complete variable domain is GAGVSQTPSNKVTEKGKYVELRCDPISGHTALYWYRQSLGQGPEFLIYFQGTGAADDSGLPNDRFFAVRPEGSVSTLKIQRTERGDSAVYLCASSPGTSGYEQYFGPGTRLTVT.

DNA of the CDR3: TGCAGCGTAGGGACCGACTACGAGCAGTACTTC. Amino acids: CSVGTDYEQYF. The rearrangement joins TRBV29-1 to TRBJ2-7, with D perhaps TRBD1 or TRBD2 (5 bases each). The CDR3 extends over 11 amino acids. The V end was cut by 6 bases, the J end by 3 bases, with 9 bases between. Looked up from germline, CDR1 is SQVTM and CDR2 is ANQGSEA.

The rearrangement uses TRBV9 and TRBJ2-7, with 8 bases that match TRBD1. This CDR3 has 14 residues. V shed 0 bases, J shed 6 bases, and the junction held 5 bases outside the gene matches. Germline V gene lookup returns CDR1 SGDLS and CDR2 YYNGEE. As DNA, the CDR3 is TGTGCCAGCAGCGTAGGTCCAGGGGGCGCCGAGCAGTACTTC. Protein sequence: CASSVGPGGAEQYF. Full variable domain (missing parts from reference TRBV9 and TRBJ2-7): DSGVTQTPKHLITATGQRVTLRCSPRSGDLSVYWYQQSLDQGLQFLIQYYNGEERAKGNILERFSAQQFPDLHSELNLSSLELGDSALYFCASSVGPGGAEQYFGPGTRLTVT.

The V and J genes are TRBV29-1 and TRBJ1-2, with no clear D. With 2 bases removed from V and 8 bases from J, the gap between germline ends came to 9 bases. CDR1 and CDR2 (germline): SQVTM, ANQGSEA. This CDR3 has 11 residues. Written as DNA, the CDR3 is TGCAGCGTTGAATTTCGGGAAGGCTACACCTTC. Residues: CSVEFREGYTF.

The chain carries TRBV12-3 or TRBV12-4 and TRBJ2-1; 7 bases align to TRBD2. CDR3 length: 16 amino acids. Unmatched junction bases numbered 9, after V lost 5 bases and J lost 2 bases. The CDR3: CASSPGGGTAYNEQFF. DNA of the CDR3: TGTGCCAGCAGTCCGGGGGGAGGGACCGCCTACAATGAGCAGTTCTTC.

V is TRBV24-1 and J is TRBJ2-1, with TRBD1 as a possible D gene (5 bases). There are 17 residues in the CDR3. V was cut by 1 base and J by 0 bases, with 12 bases left in between. The V gene's germline CDR1 is KGHDR and CDR2 SFDVKD. The CDR3 DNA sequence: TGTGCCACCAGTGATTTAGGCGGAGACAGCTCCTACAATGAGCAGTTCTTC. This translates into CATSDLGGDSSYNEQFF.

V and J are TRBV11-1 and TRBJ2-1, with D unclear. Deletions cut 5 bases from V and 0 bases from J, with 11 bases between. The CDR3 sequence is 15 residues long. CDR1 is SGHAT and CDR2 is FQDESV in the germline V gene (reference sequence). The CDR3 region is CASSPTISSYNEQFF. CDR3 DNA: TGTGCCAGCAGCCCAACGATTAGCTCCTACAATGAGCAGTTCTTC.

This sequence joins TRBV12-3 or TRBV12-4 and TRBJ1-1, with a possible D match to TRBD1 (5 bases). This CDR3 comprises 13 residues. Trimming pared 6 bases from V and 4 bases from J, leaving 12 bases between. The CDR3, as DNA: TGTGCCAGCAGCCCGGTTCAGGGCACTGAAGCTTTCTTT. Protein product: CASSPVQGTEAFF.

The rearrangement links TRBV20-1 to TRBJ2-1, with TRBD2 identical over 8 bases. Germline assignment: CDR1 DFQATT and CDR2 SNEGSKA (reference sequence). V lost 3 bases to trimming and J lost 4 bases; unmatched junction nucleotides: 5. The CDR3 is 14 amino acids. This CDR3 reads CSASIGRGYNEQFF. DNA of the CDR3: TGCAGTGCTAGTATCGGGAGGGGTTACAATGAGCAGTTCTTC.

V and J are TRBV4-1 and TRBJ1-2; D may be TRBD1 (6 bases). The V end was cut by 0 bases, the J end by 8 bases, with 13 bases between. Germline loops: CDR1 MGHRA, CDR2 YSYEKL. This CDR3 is 14 amino acids long. Here the CDR3 reads CASSQDRGIGGYTF. As DNA, the CDR3 is TGCGCCAGCAGCCAAGACAGGGGCATTGGAGGCTACACCTTC.

This clonotype came up once. The J gene is TRBJ1-2, the V gene TRBV13, with D maybe TRBD1 (5 bases). Germline assignment: CDR1 PRHDT and CDR2 FYEKMQ (reference sequence). Trimming left V 5 bases short and J 1 base short, with 14 bases between. The CDR3 runs 15 residues. In DNA form, the CDR3 reads TGTGCCAGCAGCCCAGGGCCGGACATTAACTATGGCTACACCTTC. Amino acid sequence: CASSPGPDINYGYTF.

The chain uses TRBV9 and TRBJ1-2, with 9 bases lining up with TRBD1. Germline V CDR1 and CDR2: SGDLS, YYNGEE. The V and J ends lost 3 bases and 6 bases, in that order; junction bases with no gene match: 12. The CDR3 contains 16 residues. The CDR3 loop reads CASSAQSGQGTNGYTF. The CDR3 bases are TGTGCCAGCAGCGCCCAATCGGGACAGGGTACGAATGGCTACACCTTC.